Below are 25 T cell receptor beta chains sequenced from a single sample in a study of T-cell memory formation after mild COVID-19. Using its own MiXCR run on the 5' RACE reads, TCRdb lists one record per CDR3 protein. The data contain around 340,000 distinct CDR3 sequences, around 20% of them singletons. The sample was PBMCs or a T cell subset sorted from them (not recorded which). These receptors were taken from an adult woman who had mild COVID-19 (a few samples of this study predate the infection). Cell type and time point are not known.

V usage is TRBV7-2 and J usage is TRBJ2-4; 8 bases fit TRBD2. This CDR3 contains 16 residues. The trim removed 1 base at V and 0 bases at J, leaving 2 bases unmatched. In germline, CDR1 is SGHTA, CDR2 FQGNSA. The CDR3 DNA reads as TGTGCCAGCAGCTTAGAACTAGCGGTAGCCAAAAACATTCAGTACTTC. It specifies CASSLELAVAKNIQYF.

This clonotype has a count of ten or more. The V and J genes are TRBV20-1 and TRBJ2-7; 13 positions match TRBD2. This CDR3 contains 16 residues. CDR1 and CDR2 (germline): DFQATT, SNEGSKA (reference sequence). The V gene end was trimmed by 2 bases and the J gene end by 2 bases; junction bases not matched to a gene: 6. DNA of the CDR3: TGCAGTGCTAGAACCGGGACTAGCGGGGAGACCTACGAGCAGTACTTC. Protein product: CSARTGTSGETYEQYF.

This clonotype was seen only a few times. The chain uses TRBV5-1 and TRBJ1-4, with D unclear. This CDR3 comprises 13 residues. Germline CDR1 and CDR2: SGHRS and YFSETQ. Deletions cut 2 bases from V and 7 bases from J, with 9 bases between. The CDR3 nucleotides read TGCGCCAGCAGCTTTAGGAGGACTGAAAAACTGTTTTTT. Its protein product is CASSFRRTEKLFF.

In its sample, this clonotype was seen a few times. This sequence joins TRBV5-1 and TRBJ1-1; tentative D call: TRBD1 (5 bases). The germline gives CDR1 SGHRS, CDR2 YFSETQ. Deletions cut 3 bases from V and 0 bases from J, with 6 bases between. This CDR3 comprises 13 residues. CDR3 coding DNA: TGCGCCAGCAGCTGGACACTGAACACTGAAGCTTTCTTT. As protein: CASSWTLNTEAFF. Using reference TRBV5-1 and TRBJ1-1 for the parts outside the CDR3, the full variable domain is KAGVTQTPRYLIKTRGQQVTLSCSPISGHRSVSWYQQTPGQGLQFLFEYFSETQRNKGNFPGRFSGRQFSNSRSEMNVSTLELGDSALYLCASSWTLNTEAFFGQGTRLTVV.

This rearrangement joins TRBV5-1 to TRBJ1-2; perhaps TRBD1 as D (6 bases). The length of the CDR3 is 16 residues. Germline V gene sequence: CDR1 SGHRS, CDR2 YFSETQ. V was trimmed by 0 bases and J by 8 bases, leaving 20 bases between them. DNA for the CDR3: TGCGCCAGCAGCTTGGTCGTTGGCATCACAGGGCGCGGCTACACCTTC. Its protein product is CASSLVVGITGRGYTF.

This clonotype was recorded many times. The chain carries TRBV18 and TRBJ1-1; D uncertain. Germline CDR1 is KGHSH and CDR2 is LQKENI. The CDR3 has 14 amino acids. V was clipped by 2 bases and J by 3 bases, with 10 bases between them. CDR3 residues: CASSPGSLYTEAFF. CDR3 in DNA: TGTGCCAGCTCACCAGGCAGTCTATACACTGAAGCTTTCTTT.

This chain connects TRBV4-2 to TRBJ1-1; TRBD1 aligns across 10 bases. CDR1 is LGHNA and CDR2 is YNFKEQ in the germline V gene. This CDR3 has 14 amino acids. Trimming removed 6 bases from V and 7 bases from J; junction bases left unmatched: 8. CDR3 region: CASRLGTGDIEAFF. As DNA, the CDR3 is TGTGCCAGCAGGCTGGGGACAGGGGATATTGAAGCTTTCTTT.

This chain links TRBV27 with TRBJ1-2, with 7 bases lining up with TRBD1. Germline V lookup: CDR1 MNHEY, CDR2 SMNVEV (reference sequence). The ends lost 3 bases at V and 8 bases at J; junction bases unmatched: 6. The CDR3 consists of 13 residues. For the CDR3, the DNA is TGTGCCAGCAGTTTGACAGGGATGACGGGCTACACCTTC. Translated: CASSLTGMTGYTF.

The chain carries TRBV24-1 and TRBJ2-3; the match to TRBD1 covers 8 bases. Germline assignment: CDR1 KGHDR and CDR2 SFDVKD. The CDR3 consists of 16 residues. With 7 bases clipped from V and 1 base from J, the junction kept 9 bases outside the gene matches. Here the CDR3 DNA reads TGTGCCACCAGCGAACCGGCGGGACAGGGCACAGATACGCAGTATTTT. It codes for CATSEPAGQGTDTQYF.

This clonotype has a count of ten or more. This rearrangement joins TRBV6-5 to TRBJ1-1, with D possibly being TRBD1 (5 bases). CDR1 is MNHEY, CDR2 SVGAGI, per germline. V was pared by 6 bases and J by 5 bases, with 13 bases between. The CDR3 spans 13 residues. The CDR3 sequence is CASSRVVGTEAFF. CDR3 DNA sequence: TGTGCCAGCAGCAGGGTAGTAGGGACTGAAGCTTTCTTT.

This chain connects TRBV4-3 to TRBJ1-4; D is unresolved. Germline loops: CDR1 LGHNA, CDR2 YSLEER. The CDR3 covers 16 residues. Trimming took off 1 base at V and 0 bases at J, with 9 bases between the two ends. CDR3: CASSQVIGSTNEKLFF. The CDR3 DNA is TGCGCCAGCAGCCAAGTTATCGGGTCAACTAATGAAAAACTGTTTTTT.

This clonotype was observed a few times. The V gene is TRBV20-1, the J gene TRBJ2-5; D not resolved. The CDR3 totals 15 residues. Trimming pared 4 bases from V and 2 bases from J, leaving 17 bases between. CDR1 is DFQATT and CDR2 is SNEGSKA in the germline V gene (reference sequence). In DNA form, the CDR3 reads TGCAGTGCTAATGTAGCCAGCCGGTTGCAAGAGACCCAGTACTTC. It encodes CSANVASRLQETQYF.

The chain uses TRBV12-3 or TRBV12-4 and TRBJ2-3; 9 bases are a match to TRBD1. V shed 4 bases, J shed 3 bases, and the junction held 5 bases outside the gene matches. There are 15 residues in the CDR3. CDR3 residues: CASSYRGLQTDTQYF. The CDR3 DNA follows: TGTGCCAGCAGTTACAGGGGGCTTCAGACAGATACGCAGTATTTT.

The genes are TRBV11-3 and TRBJ1-1; D is uncertain. Germline V CDR1 and CDR2: SGHNT, YENEEA. This CDR3 has 12 amino acids. V was clipped by 6 bases and J by 8 bases, with 13 bases between them. CDR3 residues: CASRIGPGEAFF. The CDR3 DNA follows: TGTGCCAGCAGAATCGGTCCCGGGGAAGCTTTCTTT.

The V and J genes are TRBV12-3 or TRBV12-4 and TRBJ1-5, with D unresolved. The CDR3 is 14 residues long. V lost 7 bases to trimming and J lost 4 bases, with 14 bases between them. This CDR3 is CASKVSGINQPQHF. The CDR3 nucleotides read TGTGCCAGCAAGGTTTCGGGAATTAATCAGCCCCAGCATTTT.

Worth noting for this clonotype: An end of the junction differs from the germline gene, which may be a read error. The chain carries TRBV7-2 and TRBJ2-5; D ambiguous. The CDR3 sequence is 12 residues long. Germline V gene data show CDR1 as SGHTA and CDR2 as FQGNSA. CDR3 sequence (DNA): TGTGCCAGCAGCTTAGATGACCGTCCCCCAACCTTC. Translating it yields CASSLDDRPPTF.

The sample holds a few counts of this clonotype. The chain couples TRBV5-5 to TRBJ1-1; D call uncertain. Germline CDR1 SGHKS, CDR2 YYEKEE (reference sequence). CDR3 size: 13 residues. The germline V and J ends were trimmed by 2 bases and 0 bases, with 5 bases remaining between them. This CDR3 reads CASSFAVNTEAFF. CDR3 coding DNA: TGTGCCAGCAGCTTCGCGGTGAACACTGAAGCTTTCTTT.

This clonotype was found many times. The chain couples TRBV20-1 to TRBJ2-1; 8 bases agree with TRBD2. Per germline, CDR1 DFQATT and CDR2 SNEGSKA (reference sequence). V shed 2 bases and J 8 bases; nucleotides not matched to a gene: 11. This CDR3 contains 15 residues. The DNA for the CDR3 is TGCAGTGCTAGATCAAGGCGGACTAGCACATATGAGCAGTTCTTC. Its protein is CSARSRRTSTYEQFF.

This chain joins TRBV9 and TRBJ2-2; D is possibly TRBD2 (5 bases). The V and J ends lost 4 bases and 2 bases respectively, with 24 bases between them. CDR1 and CDR2 from the germline V gene are SGDLS and YYNGEE. This CDR3 region has 19 residues. The CDR3 sequence: CASSNRVRLEGPNTGELFF. The CDR3 coding sequence is TGTGCCAGCAGCAATCGCGTGCGGTTAGAGGGCCCCAACACCGGGGAGCTGTTTTTT.

This clonotype showed up just a few times. The chain is built from TRBV6-5 and TRBJ2-3, with TRBD1 as a possible D gene (5 bases). V was pared by 11 bases and J by 4 bases, with 10 bases between. CDR3 length: 11 residues. From germline, CDR1 is MNHEY and CDR2 SVGAGI. CDR3 region: CAGAGADTQYF. CDR3 DNA sequence: TGTGCCGGGGCTGGGGCAGATACGCAGTATTTT.

V is TRBV7-2 and J is TRBJ1-1; 7 bases map to TRBD1. The V segment lost 1 base and the J segment 6 bases; nucleotides outside the gene matches: 8. This CDR3 has 15 residues. CDR1 is SGHTA and CDR2 is FQGNSA in the germline V gene. CDR3 region: CASSLGHRGSAEAFF. CDR3 in DNA: TGTGCCAGCAGCTTAGGGCACAGGGGATCGGCTGAAGCTTTCTTT. The full variable domain, completed using reference TRBV7-2 and TRBJ1-1, is GAGVSQSPSNKVTEKGKDVELRCDPISGHTALYWYRQSLGQGLEFLIYFQGNSAPDKSGLPSDRFSAERTGGSVSTLTIQRTQQEDSAVYLCASSLGHRGSAEAFFGQGTRLTVV.

The chain uses TRBV7-9 and TRBJ2-3, with 12 nucleotides matching TRBD2. CDR3 size: 19 residues. Per the germline V gene, CDR1 is SEHNR and CDR2 is FQNEAQ (reference sequence). Trimming removed 6 bases from V and 0 bases from J; junction bases left unmatched: 13. The CDR3 bases are TGTGCCAGCAGACCTACCGGGACTAGCGGGCGAGTTAGCACAGATACGCAGTATTTT. Translation: CASRPTGTSGRVSTDTQYF. The complete variable domain, with remaining parts taken from reference TRBV7-9 and TRBJ2-3, reads DTGVSQNPRHKITKRGQNVTFRCDPISEHNRLYWYRQTLGQGPEFLTYFQNEAQLEKSRLLSDRFSAERPKGSFSTLEIQRTEQGDSAMYLCASRPTGTSGRVSTDTQYFGPGTRLTVL.

This clonotype was seen a few times. This chain connects TRBV7-3 to TRBJ2-2; 14 nucleotides align to TRBD2. The CDR3 runs to 15 residues. The germline V gene has CDR1 SGHTA and CDR2 FQGTGA. The junction had 5 bases not matched to a gene; V was cut back by 6 bases and J by 8 bases. In DNA form, the CDR3 reads TGTGCCAGCAGTCGACTAGCGGGGGGGCCTGGGGAGCTGTTTTTT. Protein: CASSRLAGGPGELFF.

The chain links TRBV18 to TRBJ1-2; D remains unclear. This CDR3 is 13 amino acids long. Germline assignment: CDR1 KGHSH and CDR2 LQKENI. The V and J ends lost 3 bases and 5 bases respectively, with 10 bases between them. The CDR3 coding sequence is TGTGCCAGCTCACCTTCGGAGGGATATGGCTACACCTTC. It yields the protein CASSPSEGYGYTF.

The CDR3 DNA is TGCAGTGCTATAAGGAGGGGTGGAACCTACAATGAGCAGTTCTTC. Its protein is CSAIRRGGTYNEQFF. This chain connects TRBV20-1 to TRBJ2-1; a possible D gene is TRBD2 (6 bases). The CDR3 length is 15 residues. V lost 4 bases to trimming and J lost 2 bases, with 15 bases between them. Germline V gives CDR1 DFQATT, CDR2 SNEGSKA (reference sequence).